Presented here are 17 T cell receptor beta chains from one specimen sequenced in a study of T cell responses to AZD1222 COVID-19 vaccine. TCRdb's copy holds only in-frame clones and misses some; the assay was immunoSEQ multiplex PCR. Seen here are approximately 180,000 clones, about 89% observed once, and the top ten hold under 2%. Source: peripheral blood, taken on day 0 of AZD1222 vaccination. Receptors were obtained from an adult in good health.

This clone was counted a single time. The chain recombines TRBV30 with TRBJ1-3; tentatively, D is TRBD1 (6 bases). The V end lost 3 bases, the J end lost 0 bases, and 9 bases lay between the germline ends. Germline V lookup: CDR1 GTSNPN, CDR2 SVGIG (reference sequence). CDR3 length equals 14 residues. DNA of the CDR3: TGTGCCTGGAGGGGACACATCTCTGGAAACACCATATATTTT. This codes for CAWRGHISGNTIYF. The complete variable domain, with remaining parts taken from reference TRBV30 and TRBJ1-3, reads SQTIHQWPATLVQPVGSPLSLECTVEGTSNPNLYWYRQAAGRGLQLLFYSVGIGQISSEVPQNLSASRPQDRQFILSSKKLLLSDSGFYLCAWRGHISGNTIYFGEGSWLTVV.

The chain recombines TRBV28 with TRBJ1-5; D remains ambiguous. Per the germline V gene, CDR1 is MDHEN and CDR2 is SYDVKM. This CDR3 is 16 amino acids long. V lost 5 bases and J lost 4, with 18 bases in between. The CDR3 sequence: CASSLGSPIWNQPQHF. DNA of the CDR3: TGTGCCAGCAGTCTCGGGAGTCCAATTTGGAATCAGCCCCAGCATTTT. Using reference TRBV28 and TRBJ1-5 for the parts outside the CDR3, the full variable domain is DVKVTQSSRYLVKRTGEKVFLECVQDMDHENMFWYRQDPGLGLRLIYFSYDVKMKEKGDIPEGYSVSREKKERFSLILESASTNQTSMYLCASSLGSPIWNQPQHFGDGTRLSIL.

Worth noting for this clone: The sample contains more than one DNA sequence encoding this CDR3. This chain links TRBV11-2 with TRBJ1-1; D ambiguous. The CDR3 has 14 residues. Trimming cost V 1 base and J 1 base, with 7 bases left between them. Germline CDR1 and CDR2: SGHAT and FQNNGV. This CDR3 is CASSLGARNTEAFF. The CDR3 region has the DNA TGTGCCAGCAGCTTAGGGGCCAGGAACACTGAAGCTTTCTTT.

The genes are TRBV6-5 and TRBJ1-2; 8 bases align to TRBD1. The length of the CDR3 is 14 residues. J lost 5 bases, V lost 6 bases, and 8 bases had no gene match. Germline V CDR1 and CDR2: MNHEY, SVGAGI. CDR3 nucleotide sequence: TGTGCCAGCAGACTCGGGACAGGAGTTTATGGCTACACCTTC. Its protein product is CASRLGTGVYGYTF.

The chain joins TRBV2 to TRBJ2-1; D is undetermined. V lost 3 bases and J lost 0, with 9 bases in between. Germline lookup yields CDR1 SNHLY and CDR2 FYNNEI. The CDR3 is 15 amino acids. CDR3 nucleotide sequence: TGTGCCAGCAGTGAGGGCGTGGTCTCCTACAATGAGCAGTTCTTC. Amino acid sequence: CASSEGVVSYNEQFF.

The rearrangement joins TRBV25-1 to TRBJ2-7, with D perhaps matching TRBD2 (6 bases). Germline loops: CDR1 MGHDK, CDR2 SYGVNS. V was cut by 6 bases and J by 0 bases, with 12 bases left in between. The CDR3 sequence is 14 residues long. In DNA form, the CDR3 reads TGTGCCAGCAGGACTCCGGGACTCTCCTACGAGCAGTACTTC. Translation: CASRTPGLSYEQYF.

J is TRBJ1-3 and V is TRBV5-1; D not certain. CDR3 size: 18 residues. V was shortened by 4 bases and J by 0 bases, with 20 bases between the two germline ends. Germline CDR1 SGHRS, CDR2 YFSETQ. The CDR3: CASSIDPAGRYSGNTIYF. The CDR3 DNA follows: TGCGCCAGCAGCATCGACCCGGCCGGGAGGTACTCTGGAAACACCATATATTTT.

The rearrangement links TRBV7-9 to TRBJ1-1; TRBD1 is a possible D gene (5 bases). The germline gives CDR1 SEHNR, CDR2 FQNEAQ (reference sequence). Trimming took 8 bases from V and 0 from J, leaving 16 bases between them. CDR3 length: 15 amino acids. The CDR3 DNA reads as TGTGCCAGCCGCGAGGGTCAGGGATTGAACACTGAAGCTTTCTTT. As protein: CASREGQGLNTEAFF.

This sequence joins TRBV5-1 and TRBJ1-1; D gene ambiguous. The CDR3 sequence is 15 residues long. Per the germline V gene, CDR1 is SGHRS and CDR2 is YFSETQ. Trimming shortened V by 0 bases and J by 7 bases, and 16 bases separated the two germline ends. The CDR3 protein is CASSLDGRGVGEAFF. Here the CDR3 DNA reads TGCGCCAGCAGCTTGGATGGTCGGGGTGTGGGTGAAGCTTTCTTT. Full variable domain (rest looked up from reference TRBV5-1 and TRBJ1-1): KAGVTQTPRYLIKTRGQQVTLSCSPISGHRSVSWYQQTPGQGLQFLFEYFSETQRNKGNFPGRFSGRQFSNSRSEMNVSTLELGDSALYLCASSLDGRGVGEAFFGQGTRLTVV.

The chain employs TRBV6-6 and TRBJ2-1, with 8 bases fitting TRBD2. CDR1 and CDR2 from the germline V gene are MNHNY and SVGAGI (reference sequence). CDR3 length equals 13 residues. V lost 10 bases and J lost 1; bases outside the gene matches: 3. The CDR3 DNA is TGTGCCATCACTAGCGGTTCCTACAATGAGCAGTTCTTC. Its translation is CAITSGSYNEQFF.

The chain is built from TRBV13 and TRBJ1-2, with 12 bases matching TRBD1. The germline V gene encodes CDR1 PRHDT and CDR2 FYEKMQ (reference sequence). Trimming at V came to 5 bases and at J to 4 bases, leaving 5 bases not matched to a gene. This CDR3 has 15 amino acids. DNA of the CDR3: TGTGCCAGCAGCCCAGGGACAGGGGGCAGCTATGGCTACACCTTC. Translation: CASSPGTGGSYGYTF.

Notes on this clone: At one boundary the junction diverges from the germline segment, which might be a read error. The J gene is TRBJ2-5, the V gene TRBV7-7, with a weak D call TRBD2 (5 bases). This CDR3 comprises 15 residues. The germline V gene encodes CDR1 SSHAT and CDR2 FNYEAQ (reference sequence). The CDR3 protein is CASSLEGRPGETQYF. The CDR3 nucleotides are TGTGCTAGCAGCTTAGAGGGCCGCCCGGGAGAGACCCAGTACTTC.

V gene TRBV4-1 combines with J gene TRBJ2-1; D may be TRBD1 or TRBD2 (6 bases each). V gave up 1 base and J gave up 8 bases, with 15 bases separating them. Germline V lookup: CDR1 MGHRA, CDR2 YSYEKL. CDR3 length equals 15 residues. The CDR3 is CASSQGLGGLDEQFF. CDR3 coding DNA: TGCGCCAGCAGCCAAGGGTTAGGGGGGCTCGATGAGCAGTTCTTC.

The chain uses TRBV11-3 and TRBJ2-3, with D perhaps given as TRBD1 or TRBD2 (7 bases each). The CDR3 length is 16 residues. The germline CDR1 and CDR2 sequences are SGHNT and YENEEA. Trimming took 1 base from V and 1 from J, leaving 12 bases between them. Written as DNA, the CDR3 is TGTGCCAGCAGCTTAGTAGCAGGGGGGGGCACAGATACGCAGTATTTT. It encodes CASSLVAGGGTDTQYF. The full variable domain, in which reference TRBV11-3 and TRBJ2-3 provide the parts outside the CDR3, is EAGVVQSPRYKIIEKKQPVAFWCNPISGHNTLYWYLQNLGQGPELLIRYENEEAVDDSQLPKDRFSAERLKGVDSTLKIQPAELGDSAVYLCASSLVAGGGTDTQYFGPGTRLTVL.

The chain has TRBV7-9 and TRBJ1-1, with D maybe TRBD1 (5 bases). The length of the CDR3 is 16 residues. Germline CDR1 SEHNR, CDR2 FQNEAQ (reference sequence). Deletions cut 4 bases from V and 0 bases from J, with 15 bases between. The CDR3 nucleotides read TGTGCCAGCAGCTCCTGGGCAGGGACTATGAACACTGAAGCTTTCTTT. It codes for CASSSWAGTMNTEAFF.

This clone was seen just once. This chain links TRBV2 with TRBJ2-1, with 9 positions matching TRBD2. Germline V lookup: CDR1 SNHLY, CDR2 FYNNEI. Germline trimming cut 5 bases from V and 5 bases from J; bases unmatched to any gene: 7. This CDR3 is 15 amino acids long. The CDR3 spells CASSPTSGTHNEQFF. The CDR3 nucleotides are TGTGCCAGCAGTCCGACTAGCGGAACTCACAATGAGCAGTTCTTC.

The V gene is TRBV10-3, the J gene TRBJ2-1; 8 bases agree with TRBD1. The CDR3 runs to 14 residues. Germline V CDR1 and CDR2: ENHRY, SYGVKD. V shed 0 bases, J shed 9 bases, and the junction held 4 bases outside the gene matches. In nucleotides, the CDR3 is TGTGCCATCAGTGAGTCGACAGGGGTCGGTGAGCAGTTCTTC. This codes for CAISESTGVGEQFF.